These 27 T cell receptor beta chains share one sample of origin, sequenced in a study of OX40 agonist ivuxolimab in advanced cancers. Profiled with immunoSEQ multiplex PCR; TCRdb holds only in-frame clones, not every one. The sample lists tens of thousands of clones, approximately 80% occurring once. The sample here was CD4+ or CD8+ T cells sorted from blood, taken in a trial of the OX40 agonist ivuxolimab. The receptors were gathered from an adult with an advanced solid tumor such as melanoma, head and neck, liver or kidney cancer.

The genes are TRBV27 and TRBJ2-3, with a possible D match to TRBD2 (5 bases). The V gene's germline CDR1 is MNHEY and CDR2 SMNVEV (reference sequence). This CDR3 spans 15 amino acids. Trimming took off 4 bases at V and 1 base at J, with 12 bases between the two ends. CDR3 protein: CASSWLASRTDTQYF. Here the CDR3 DNA reads TGTGCCAGCAGTTGGCTAGCCTCGCGCACAGATACGCAGTATTTT.

This clone turned up a few times. V usage is TRBV5-1 and J usage is TRBJ1-1; the match to TRBD1 covers 7 bases. The CDR3 loop spans 17 amino acids. Germline lookup yields CDR1 SGHRS and CDR2 YFSETQ. Losses at the gene ends were 4 bases for V and 5 bases for J; bases not matched to a gene: 17. For the CDR3, the DNA is TGCGCCAGCAGCCGGGACAGCCTCCCTAACCCGTGGACTGAAGCTTTCTTT. Its protein is CASSRDSLPNPWTEAFF.

The chain employs TRBV6-1 and TRBJ2-5, with D perhaps TRBD1 (6 bases). V dropped 6 bases and J dropped 0 bases, with 8 bases sitting between them. Per the germline V gene, CDR1 is MNHNS and CDR2 is SASEGT. CDR3 length: 13 amino acids. This CDR3 reads CASSRTDQETQYF. DNA for the CDR3: TGTGCCAGCAGCCGGACAGACCAAGAGACCCAGTACTTC.

This sequence joins TRBV19 and TRBJ2-2, with D possibly TRBD1 on 6 matching bases. The CDR3 is made up of 19 amino acids. The V gene's germline CDR1 is LNHDA and CDR2 SQIVND (reference sequence). V lost 3 bases, J lost 2 bases, and 22 bases lay in between. This chain's CDR3 is CASSIPGGGPNPNTGELFF. The CDR3 coding sequence is TGTGCCAGTAGTATCCCTGGTGGGGGCCCGAATCCCAACACCGGGGAGCTGTTTTTT.

Only one count was recorded for this clone. The rearrangement links TRBV5-1 to TRBJ2-1, with D possibly matching TRBD2 (6 bases). V was shortened by 0 bases and J by 9 bases, with 16 bases between the two germline ends. CDR1 is SGHRS, CDR2 YFSETQ, per germline. This CDR3 contains 15 residues. The CDR3 coding sequence is TGCGCCAGCAGCTTGGCCAACAGTGTGGGAGGTGAGCAGTTCTTC. Translating gives CASSLANSVGGEQFF.

This chain links TRBV5-1 with TRBJ1-4; D remains ambiguous. V was pared by 5 bases and J by 2 bases, with 7 bases between. The CDR3 runs 13 residues. Germline-derived CDR1 and CDR2 are SGHRS and YFSETQ. CDR3: CASRTFTNEKLFF. The CDR3 nucleotides read TGCGCCAGCAGGACCTTCACTAATGAAAAACTGTTTTTT.

This rearrangement joins TRBV4-3 to TRBJ2-2; D gene unclear. There are 18 residues in the CDR3. In germline, CDR1 is LGHNA, CDR2 YSLEER. Trimming cost V 0 bases and J 3 bases, with 17 bases left between them. CDR3 residues: CASSQDLTDGEYTGELFF. The CDR3 DNA is TGCGCCAGCAGCCAAGATCTAACGGACGGTGAATACACCGGGGAGCTGTTTTTT.

The chain is built from TRBV28 and TRBJ2-7; D unclear. CDR1 and CDR2 (germline): MDHEN, SYDVKM. The CDR3 has 14 residues. The ends were cut back, 2 bases at V and 2 bases at J, with 10 bases in the middle. The DNA of the CDR3 is TGTGCCAGCAGTTTACAGGAGCCCCCCTACGAGCAGTACTTC. Amino acids: CASSLQEPPYEQYF.

This clone has only one observation. The junction does not match germline at one end; this may be a read error. This sequence joins TRBV7-2 and TRBJ1-5; 7 bases align to TRBD1. The germline gives CDR1 SGHTA, CDR2 FQGNSA. The CDR3 is 11 amino acids. In nucleotides, the CDR3 is TGTGCCAGCAGCCAGGGGGGGGTGGTGTATTTT. Translation gives CASSQGGVVYF.

This clone was counted between two and nine times. The V gene is TRBV6-4, the J gene TRBJ2-4; possible D gene TRBD2, 7 bases. Trimming took 6 bases from V and 4 from J, leaving 16 bases between them. Germline V gene sequence: CDR1 MRHNA, CDR2 SNTAGT. This CDR3 is 15 amino acids long. This chain's CDR3 is CASRGRGADKNIQYF. Written as DNA, the CDR3 is TGTGCCAGCAGGGGCCGGGGGGCGGATAAAAACATTCAGTACTTC.

The chain recombines TRBV19 with TRBJ2-2; 8 bases fit TRBD1. Germline trimming cut 4 bases from V and 0 bases from J; bases unmatched to any gene: 4. The CDR3 runs 16 residues. Germline-derived CDR1 and CDR2 are LNHDA and SQIVND (reference sequence). As DNA, the CDR3 is TGTGCCAGTAGTACCGGGACAGGAGCGAACACCGGGGAGCTGTTTTTT. Translating gives CASSTGTGANTGELFF.

This chain uses TRBV28 with TRBJ1-2; D ambiguous. Germline CDR1 MDHEN, CDR2 SYDVKM. This CDR3 spans 11 amino acids. With 7 bases removed from V and 8 bases from J, the gap between germline ends came to 11 bases. CDR3 DNA sequence: TGTGCCAGCACCACAGCATTAGGCTACACCTTC. Translating gives CASTTALGYTF.

V is TRBV29-1 and J is TRBJ2-3; D is uncertain. The germline V gene has CDR1 SQVTM and CDR2 ANQGSEA. The CDR3 runs to 13 residues. Trimming pared 3 bases from V and 2 bases from J, leaving 9 bases between. CDR3 sequence reads: CSVEGGNTDTQYF. The CDR3 DNA reads as TGCAGCGTTGAGGGCGGAAACACAGATACGCAGTATTTT.

The chain uses TRBV7-9 and TRBJ1-2; the D is unclear. In germline, CDR1 is SEHNR, CDR2 FQNEAQ (reference sequence). The CDR3 has 11 amino acids. Trimming took off 5 bases at V and 13 bases at J, with 14 bases between the two ends. CDR3 sequence reads: CASSQFNGFTF. Here the CDR3 DNA reads TGTGCCAGCAGCCAATTCAATGGGTTCACCTTC.

The chain employs TRBV18 and TRBJ1-2; unclear D gene. Germline loops: CDR1 KGHSH, CDR2 LQKENI. The CDR3 covers 17 residues. V lost 1 base to trimming and J lost 6 bases, with 21 bases between them. CDR3 coding DNA: TGTGCCAGCTCACCACGGAAGGGATTCGGAGCTTCTGATGGCTACACCTTC. Residues: CASSPRKGFGASDGYTF.

This clone was seen a single time. The rearrangement uses TRBV7-2 and TRBJ2-3, with 8 bases fitting TRBD2. After removal of 2 bases from V and 2 bases from J, the junction contained 6 bases not matched to a gene. From germline, CDR1 is SGHTA and CDR2 FQGNSA. This CDR3 spans 16 amino acids. CDR3 sequence (DNA): TGTGCCAGCAGCTTATCCGGCGGGAGGCCCACAGATACGCAGTATTTT. Protein: CASSLSGGRPTDTQYF.

This sequence joins TRBV7-2 and TRBJ2-3; the match to TRBD2 covers 11 bases. Germline values: CDR1 SGHTA, CDR2 FQGNSA. This CDR3 is 17 amino acids long. V lost 2 bases and J lost 2; bases outside the gene matches: 6. The CDR3 loop reads CASSLSGTSGYTDTQYF. The DNA for the CDR3 is TGTGCCAGCAGCTTATCCGGGACTAGCGGTTACACAGATACGCAGTATTTT.

This chain links TRBV9 with TRBJ2-3; D not certain. The V end was cut by 3 bases, the J end by 3 bases, with 11 bases between. Germline loops: CDR1 SGDLS, CDR2 YYNGEE. CDR3 length equals 14 residues. The CDR3 nucleotides are TGTGCCAGCAGCGCTGGGGAAAGTACAGATACGCAGTATTTT. Translating gives CASSAGESTDTQYF.

This sequence joins TRBV18 and TRBJ2-7; no clear D. The germline V gene encodes CDR1 KGHSH and CDR2 LQKENI. V lost 5 bases to trimming and J lost 4 bases, with 6 bases between them. The CDR3 is 11 residues long. The CDR3 region is CASSFGYEQYF. The CDR3 bases are TGTGCCAGCTCATTCGGTTACGAGCAGTACTTC.

This clone was counted a few times. The chain couples TRBV11-2 to TRBJ2-1, with 13 positions matching TRBD2. The CDR3 length is 18 residues. The J segment lost 3 bases and the V segment lost 2 bases, leaving 7 bases of the junction unmatched. The germline CDR1 and CDR2 sequences are SGHAT and FQNNGV. The CDR3 nucleotides are TGTGCCAGCAGCTTAAATGGGGGACTAGCGGGACACTACAATGAGCAGTTCTTC. As protein: CASSLNGGLAGHYNEQFF.

The chain employs TRBV27 and TRBJ2-5; the match to TRBD2 covers 8 bases. V lost 6 bases, J lost 4 bases, and 13 bases stayed unmatched. This CDR3 has 16 residues. Germline lookup yields CDR1 MNHEY and CDR2 SMNVEV (reference sequence). In DNA, the CDR3 is TGTGCCAGCAGACTCGCCGGGGGGGCTTTAGGAGAGACCCAGTACTTC. Translation: CASRLAGGALGETQYF.

This chain joins TRBV19 and TRBJ2-7; a weak D match, TRBD2 (5 bases). Germline values: CDR1 LNHDA, CDR2 SQIVND (reference sequence). CDR3 size: 12 residues. V dropped 9 bases and J dropped 3 bases, with 12 bases sitting between them. The CDR3 DNA is TGTGCCAGCCACGGGATAGACTACGAGCAGTACTTC. The encoded protein is CASHGIDYEQYF.

The chain uses TRBV5-6 and TRBJ1-2; TRBD1 might be the D (5 bases). Germline V gene sequence: CDR1 SGHDT, CDR2 YYEEEE. CDR3 length: 14 residues. Trimming pared 0 bases from V and 4 bases from J, leaving 10 bases between. The CDR3 region is CASSLGRQIYGYTF. The DNA for the CDR3 is TGTGCCAGCAGCTTGGGGCGACAGATCTATGGCTACACCTTC.

This clone was counted a single time. V usage is TRBV10-1 and J usage is TRBJ2-1; D is unclear. Germline CDR1 is WNHNN and CDR2 is SYGVQD (reference sequence). The CDR3 contains 12 residues. V shed 5 bases and J shed 5 bases, with 7 bases lying between them. The CDR3 DNA follows: TGCGCCAGCAGTCCCCGGGACAATGAGCAGTTCTTC. This gives the protein CASSPRDNEQFF.

The chain employs TRBV19 and TRBJ2-6, with 8 bases fitting TRBD1. CDR3 length: 18 amino acids. Germline V gene sequence: CDR1 LNHDA, CDR2 SQIVND (reference sequence). J lost 0 bases, V lost 5 bases, and 9 bases had no gene match. The CDR3 DNA follows: TGTGCCAGTAGTGTGGGACAGGCAACTTTCTCTGGGGCCAACGTCCTGACTTTC. Protein product: CASSVGQATFSGANVLTF.

This chain uses TRBV30 with TRBJ1-3; D remains unclear. The germline V gene encodes CDR1 GTSNPN and CDR2 SVGIG (reference sequence). V lost 0 bases to trimming and J lost 5 bases, with 11 bases between them. This CDR3 contains 14 residues. This CDR3 is CAWSVSHLRNTIYF. DNA for the CDR3: TGTGCCTGGAGTGTATCCCACCTTCGAAACACCATATATTTT.

V usage is TRBV9 and J usage is TRBJ1-1; TRBD1 aligns across 7 bases. Germline assignment: CDR1 SGDLS and CDR2 YYNGEE. This CDR3 comprises 15 residues. V trimming: 4 bases; J trimming: 2 bases; junction bases outside the gene matches: 8. The CDR3 bases are TGTGCCAGCAGCTTAGGGACAGCCGGTAACACTGAAGCTTTCTTT. This sequence encodes CASSLGTAGNTEAFF. Variable domain in full (rest from reference TRBV9 and TRBJ1-1): DSGVTQTPKHLITATGQRVTLRCSPRSGDLSVYWYQQSLDQGLQFLIQYYNGEERAKGNILERFSAQQFPDLHSELNLSSLELGDSALYFCASSLGTAGNTEAFFGQGTRLTVV.